The source of this T cell receptor (beta chain) is a study of T cell changes during pregnancy in multiple sclerosis. V was shortened by 2 bases and J by 5 bases, with 11 bases between the two germline ends. Per germline, CDR1 SGHDT and CDR2 YYEEEE. CDR3 length: 14 residues. Sequencing used immunoSEQ multiplex PCR; TCRdb keeps in-frame clones, though not all of them. The sample has around 88,000 clones; about 91% are singletons. The specimen was peripheral blood, collected after pregnancy. The chain joins TRBV5-6 to TRBJ1-5; possible D gene TRBD1, 5 bases. This receptor was taken from a female donor in good health, enrolled as a control in a pregnancy study. In nucleotides, the CDR3 is TGTGCCAGCAGCTTCGTGGGAGGGGATCAGCCCCAGCATTTT. This encodes CASSFVGGDQPQHF.